The 21 T cell receptor beta chains listed next were all sequenced from one sample in a study of CD8+ T cells in alopecia areata. As the sequencing template, cDNA was produced by extracting RNA and reverse transcribing it. Repertoires were generated with immunoSEQ multiplex PCR, while TCRdb's copy carries only in-frame clones and drops some. Here the sample spans 160,000 or so clones, around half being singletons. The sample in question was CD8+ T cells sorted from blood, obtained at week 0. These receptors all stem from a human donor with alopecia areata.

The chain uses TRBV9 and TRBJ2-7; a possible D gene is TRBD2 (6 bases). The CDR3 extends over 15 amino acids. Germline lookup yields CDR1 SGDLS and CDR2 YYNGEE. V was shortened by 0 bases and J by 6 bases, with 16 bases between the two germline ends. The CDR3 protein is CASSVAASVNVEQYF. The CDR3 bases are TGTGCCAGCAGCGTAGCAGCTAGCGTGAATGTCGAGCAGTACTTC.

The chain couples TRBV11-2 to TRBJ1-1; TRBD1 is a possible D gene (6 bases). Trimming took off 1 base at V and 7 bases at J, with 16 bases between the two ends. CDR3 length: 15 residues. Germline V gene sequence: CDR1 SGHAT, CDR2 FQNNGV. The CDR3 loop is CASSLGGARGREAFF. CDR3 coding DNA: TGTGCCAGCAGCTTAGGAGGGGCCAGGGGACGTGAAGCTTTCTTT.

V is TRBV29-1 and J is TRBJ1-2; no definite D call. Trimming took 0 bases from V and 4 from J, leaving 9 bases between them. The CDR3 totals 13 residues. The germline V gene has CDR1 SQVTM and CDR2 ANQGSEA. Here the CDR3 DNA reads TGCAGCGTTGAAGAGTTATCGAGCTATGGCTACACCTTC. Its translation is CSVEELSSYGYTF.

The CDR3 DNA follows: TGTGCCTGGAGTGTAGGAGAAAGCGATGGCTACACCTTC. Protein sequence: CAWSVGESDGYTF. This chain joins TRBV30 and TRBJ1-2; D is ambiguous. CDR1 is GTSNPN and CDR2 is SVGIG in the germline V gene (reference sequence). Deletions cut 0 bases from V and 6 bases from J, with 11 bases between. The CDR3 is made up of 13 amino acids. Full variable domain (outside the CDR3, taken from reference TRBV30 and TRBJ1-2): SQTIHQWPATLVQPVGSPLSLECTVEGTSNPNLYWYRQAAGRGLQLLFYSVGIGQISSEVPQNLSASRPQDRQFILSSKKLLLSDSGFYLCAWSVGESDGYTFGSGTRLTVV.

The V and J genes are TRBV27 and TRBJ1-5; D may be TRBD1 (5 bases). Trimming took 5 bases from V and 1 from J, leaving 12 bases between them. CDR3 length: 15 amino acids. Germline CDR1 MNHEY, CDR2 SMNVEV (reference sequence). DNA of the CDR3: TGTGCCAGCAGTCCCGGTGACAGCAGCAATCAGCCCCAGCATTTT. Translating gives CASSPGDSSNQPQHF.

There are a few counts of this clone. The rearrangement joins TRBV29-1 to TRBJ2-7; 8 bases are a match to TRBD1. The CDR3 spans 12 residues. J gave up 5 bases and V 3 bases, and 3 bases lay outside the gene matches. The V gene's germline CDR1 is SQVTM and CDR2 ANQGSEA. Written as DNA, the CDR3 is TGCAGCGTTGACGGCAGGGGGCACGAGCAGTACTTC. Translating it yields CSVDGRGHEQYF.

V is TRBV15 and J is TRBJ1-2, with D possibly matching TRBD1 (6 bases). CDR1 and CDR2 from the germline V gene are LNHNV and YYDKDF (reference sequence). The V end lost 8 bases, the J end lost 5 bases, and 15 bases lay between the germline ends. CDR3 length: 13 amino acids. The CDR3 region has the DNA TGTGCCACCCGACCAGGGAGGGGGTATGGCTACACCTTC. Protein sequence: CATRPGRGYGYTF.

V and J are TRBV7-9 and TRBJ2-5; D unclear. With 6 bases removed from V and 3 bases from J, the gap between germline ends came to 11 bases. This CDR3 region has 13 residues. The V gene's germline CDR1 is SEHNR and CDR2 FQNEAQ (reference sequence). The CDR3 nucleotides read TGTGCCAGCAGTTACGACCCTAAAGAGACCCAGTACTTC. Its translation: CASSYDPKETQYF.

In DNA, the CDR3 is TGCACCAGCAGCCACCCAGGGAATCAGCCCCAGCATTTT. This encodes CTSSHPGNQPQHF. The V gene is TRBV1, the J gene TRBJ1-5; the D call in the table, TRBD1, was not verified against the DNA. TRBV1 is shown as a pseudogene. This CDR3 region has 13 residues.

This chain connects TRBV29-1 to TRBJ2-2; D might be TRBD1 (6 bases). V lost 6 bases and J 2 bases, leaving 22 bases between the germline ends. The CDR3 covers 17 residues. The V gene's germline CDR1 is SQVTM and CDR2 ANQGSEA. CDR3 loop: CSVRGSLTDSNTGELFF. DNA for the CDR3: TGCAGCGTAAGGGGGTCCCTCACCGACTCAAACACCGGGGAGCTGTTTTTT.

The gene calls are TRBV7-9 and TRBJ2-1; D perhaps matches TRBD1 (6 bases). Looked up from germline, CDR1 is SEHNR and CDR2 is FQNEAQ (reference sequence). Trimming removed 1 base from V and 8 bases from J, with 12 bases in between. CDR3 length: 14 amino acids. The CDR3 protein is CASSLVAGADEQFF. For the CDR3, the DNA is TGTGCCAGCAGCTTAGTGGCAGGGGCGGATGAGCAGTTCTTC.

The genes are TRBV6-5 and TRBJ2-2; D remains unclear. In germline, CDR1 is MNHEY, CDR2 SVGAGI. V was shortened by 0 bases and J by 6 bases, with 8 bases between the two germline ends. The CDR3 is made up of 14 amino acids. Here the CDR3 reads CASSYSTAPGELFF. In DNA form, the CDR3 reads TGTGCCAGCAGTTACTCGACGGCCCCCGGGGAGCTGTTTTTT.

Regarding this clone: At the DNA level, this CDR3 is encoded by other sequences in the same sample as well. The chain uses TRBV30 and TRBJ2-7; D is possibly TRBD1 or TRBD2 (5 bases each). CDR1 is GTSNPN, CDR2 SVGIG, per germline (reference sequence). There are 13 residues in the CDR3. V was pared by 2 bases and J by 0 bases, with 8 bases between. CDR3 sequence: CAWSPGSSYEQYF. The CDR3 DNA is TGTGCCTGGAGTCCAGGGAGCTCCTACGAGCAGTACTTC.

The chain links TRBV15 to TRBJ2-5; TRBD1 matches 7 bases. J lost 5 bases, V lost 3 bases, and 9 bases had no gene match. CDR1 and CDR2 from the germline V gene are LNHNV and YYDKDF (reference sequence). The CDR3 sequence is 15 residues long. CDR3: CATSSQRGRGETQYF. The CDR3 region has the DNA TGTGCCACCAGCAGTCAAAGGGGGCGCGGTGAGACCCAGTACTTC.

The chain joins TRBV7-8 to TRBJ2-1, with 8 bases fitting TRBD2. V lost 2 bases and J lost 7; bases outside the gene matches: 10. CDR3 length: 16 residues. The germline CDR1 and CDR2 sequences are SGHVS and FQNEAQ. The DNA of the CDR3 is TGTGCCAGCAGCTTATTTGGCGGGGGGCCGGGGAATGAGCAGTTCTTC. This encodes CASSLFGGGPGNEQFF.

The V gene is TRBV23-1, the J gene TRBJ2-1; 8 bases agree with TRBD1. TRBV23-1 is recorded as an ORF, its role being uncertain. The V segment lost 0 bases and the J segment 3 bases; nucleotides outside the gene matches: 7. The CDR3 sequence is 17 residues long. The CDR3 DNA reads TGCGCCAGCAGTCAATCGAGGAAGGACAGGGACTACAATGAGCAGTTCTTC. Protein: CASSQSRKDRDYNEQFF.

Many counts were recorded for this clone. The chain combines TRBV7-9 with TRBJ2-1; the match to TRBD2 covers 7 bases. The junction had 4 bases not matched to a gene; V was cut back by 4 bases and J by 7 bases. The CDR3 has 13 amino acids. CDR1 and CDR2 (germline): SEHNR, FQNEAQ (reference sequence). In nucleotides, the CDR3 is TGTGCCAGCAGCTCCCTAGCGGATAATGAGCAGTTCTTC. Protein: CASSSLADNEQFF.

This chain connects TRBV30 to TRBJ1-5, with D possibly being TRBD1 (6 bases). V was shortened by 2 bases and J by 3 bases, with 11 bases between the two germline ends. The CDR3 sequence is 14 residues long. The germline CDR1 and CDR2 sequences are GTSNPN and SVGIG (reference sequence). CDR3 region: CAWSLGGYNQPQHF. DNA of the CDR3: TGTGCCTGGAGTCTAGGGGGGTACAATCAGCCCCAGCATTTT.

This clone occurred once. V and J are TRBV15 and TRBJ1-5; 7 bases fit TRBD1. V shed 5 bases and J 1 base; nucleotides not matched to a gene: 5. Germline loops: CDR1 LNHNV, CDR2 YYDKDF (reference sequence). The CDR3 consists of 15 residues. The CDR3 DNA reads TGTGCCACCAGCGTGGGGACAGTCAGCAATCAGCCCCAGCATTTT. Translated, it gives CATSVGTVSNQPQHF.

The V call is TRBV5-4, the J call TRBJ2-7; D unresolved. The CDR3 loop spans 12 amino acids. The germline V gene has CDR1 SGHNT and CDR2 YYREEE (reference sequence). V lost 4 bases and J lost 6, with 11 bases in between. CDR3 protein: CASSPGSSEQYF. The CDR3 nucleotides read TGTGCCAGCAGCCCCGGATCGTCCGAGCAGTACTTC.

A few counts support this clone. CDR3 in DNA: TGTGCCAGCAGCCAACTGTACACCGGGGAGCTGTTTTTT. Amino acids: CASSQLYTGELFF. The rearrangement links TRBV14 to TRBJ2-2; no definite D call. V lost 2 bases, J lost 3 bases, and 4 bases lay in between. Germline assignment: CDR1 SGHDN and CDR2 FVKESK. The CDR3 runs 13 residues.